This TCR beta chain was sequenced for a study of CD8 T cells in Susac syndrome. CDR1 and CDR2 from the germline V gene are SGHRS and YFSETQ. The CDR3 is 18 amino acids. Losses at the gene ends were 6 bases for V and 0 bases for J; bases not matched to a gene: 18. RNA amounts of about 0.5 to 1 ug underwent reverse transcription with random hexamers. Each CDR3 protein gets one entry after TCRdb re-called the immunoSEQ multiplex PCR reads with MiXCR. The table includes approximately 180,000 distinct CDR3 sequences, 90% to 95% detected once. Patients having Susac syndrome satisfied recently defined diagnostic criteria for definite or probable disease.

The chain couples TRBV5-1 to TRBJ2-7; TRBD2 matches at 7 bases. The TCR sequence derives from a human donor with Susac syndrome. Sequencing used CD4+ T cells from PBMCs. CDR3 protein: CASTVGLAAFGSSYEQYF. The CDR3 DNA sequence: TGCGCCAGCACAGTTGGGCTAGCGGCGTTTGGGAGCTCCTACGAGCAGTACTTC.